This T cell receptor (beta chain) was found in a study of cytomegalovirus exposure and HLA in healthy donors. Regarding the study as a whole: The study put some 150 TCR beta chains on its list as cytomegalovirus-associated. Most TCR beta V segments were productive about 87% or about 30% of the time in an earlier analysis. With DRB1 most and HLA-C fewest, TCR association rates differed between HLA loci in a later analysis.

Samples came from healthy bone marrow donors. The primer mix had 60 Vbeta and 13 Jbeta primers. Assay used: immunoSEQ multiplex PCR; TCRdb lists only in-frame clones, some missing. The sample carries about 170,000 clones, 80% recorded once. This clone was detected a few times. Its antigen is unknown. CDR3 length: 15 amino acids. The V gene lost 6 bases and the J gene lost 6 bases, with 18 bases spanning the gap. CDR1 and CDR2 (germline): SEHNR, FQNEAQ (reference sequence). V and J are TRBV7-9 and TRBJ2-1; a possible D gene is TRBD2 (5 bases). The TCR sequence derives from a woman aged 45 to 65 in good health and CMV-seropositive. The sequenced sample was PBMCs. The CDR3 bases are TGTGCCAGCAGGTGGACGGACGAGGGATCCAATGAGCAGTTCTTC. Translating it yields CASRWTDEGSNEQFF.